This T cell receptor (beta chain) was retrieved from a study of blood T cell repertoires in COVID-19. Study-wide context: Sample material is recorded as cDNA or gDNA derived from T cells, B-cell-depleted T cells, or PBMCs.

The germline gives CDR1 SGHRS, CDR2 YFSETQ. V was trimmed by 0 bases and J by 5 bases, leaving 15 bases between them. This CDR3 has 15 residues. This clone was detected once. The assay was immunoSEQ multiplex PCR, and TCRdb's table has in-frame clones only and misses some. The sample gives around 190,000 clones, around 76% of which show up once; approximately 8.6% is in the top ten. The TCR sequence derives from a woman aged 50 to 60 with active or convalescent COVID-19. Sequenced: peripheral blood. The V and J genes are TRBV5-1 and TRBJ2-7, with D perhaps matching TRBD1 (5 bases). The CDR3 is CASSLVRREGHEQYF. Written as DNA, the CDR3 is TGCGCCAGCAGCTTGGTGCGCAGGGAAGGCCACGAGCAGTACTTC.